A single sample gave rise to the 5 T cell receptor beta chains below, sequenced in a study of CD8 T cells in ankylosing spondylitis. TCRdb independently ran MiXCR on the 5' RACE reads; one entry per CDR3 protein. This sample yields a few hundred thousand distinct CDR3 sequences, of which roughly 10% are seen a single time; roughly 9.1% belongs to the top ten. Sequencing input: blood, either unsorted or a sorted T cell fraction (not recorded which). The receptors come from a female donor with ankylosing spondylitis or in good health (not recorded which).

In nucleotides, the CDR3 is TGTGCCAGCAGCCAAGAGAGTGCCGGGGAGCTGTTTTTT. Protein product: CASSQESAGELFF. The chain links TRBV14 to TRBJ2-2, with D hard to call. The CDR3 length is 13 residues. CDR1 is SGHDN and CDR2 is FVKESK in the germline V gene. Trimming stripped 0 bases from V and 6 bases from J, with 5 bases between.

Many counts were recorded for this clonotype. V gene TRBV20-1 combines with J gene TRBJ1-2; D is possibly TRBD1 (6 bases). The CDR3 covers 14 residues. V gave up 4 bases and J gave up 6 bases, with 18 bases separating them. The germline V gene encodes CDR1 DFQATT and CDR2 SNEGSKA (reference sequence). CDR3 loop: CSAIPFNRENGYTF. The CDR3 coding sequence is TGCAGTGCTATTCCATTCAACAGGGAGAATGGCTACACCTTC.

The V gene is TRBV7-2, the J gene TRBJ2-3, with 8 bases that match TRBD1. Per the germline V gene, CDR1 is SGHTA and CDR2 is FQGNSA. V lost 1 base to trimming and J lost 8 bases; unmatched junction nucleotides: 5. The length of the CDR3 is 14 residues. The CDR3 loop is CASSLDGQGGTQYF. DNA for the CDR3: TGTGCCAGCAGCTTAGATGGACAGGGAGGTACGCAGTATTTT.

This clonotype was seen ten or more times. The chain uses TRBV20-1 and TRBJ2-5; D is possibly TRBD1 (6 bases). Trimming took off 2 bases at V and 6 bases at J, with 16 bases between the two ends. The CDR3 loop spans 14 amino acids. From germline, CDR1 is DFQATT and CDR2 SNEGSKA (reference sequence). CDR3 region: CSARSQGSPKTQYF. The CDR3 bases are TGCAGTGCTAGATCGCAGGGGTCCCCAAAGACCCAGTACTTC.

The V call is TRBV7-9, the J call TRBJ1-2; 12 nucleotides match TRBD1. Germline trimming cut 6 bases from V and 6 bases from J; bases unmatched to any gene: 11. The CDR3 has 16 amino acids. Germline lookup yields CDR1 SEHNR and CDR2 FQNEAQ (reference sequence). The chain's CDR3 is CASSRGGTGGINGYTF. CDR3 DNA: TGTGCCAGCAGTAGGGGGGGGACAGGGGGCATCAATGGCTACACCTTC.